A single sample is the source of the 30 T cell receptor beta chains below, sequenced in a study of blood T cell repertoires in COVID-19. Profiling relied on immunoSEQ multiplex PCR, and the TCRdb table lists in-frame clones only, not all of them. The sample shows 200,000 to 250,000 clones, 86% of them seen only once. The sequenced sample consisted of peripheral blood. These receptors were taken from a woman aged 45-65 years with acute or convalescent COVID-19.

The V gene is TRBV5-6, the J gene TRBJ1-5; no clear D. Germline V CDR1 and CDR2: SGHDT, YYEEEE. The CDR3 sequence is 13 residues long. The germline V and J ends were trimmed by 0 bases and 3 bases, with 4 bases remaining between them. The CDR3 region is CASSLGANQPQHF. DNA of the CDR3: TGTGCCAGCAGCTTGGGGGCCAATCAGCCCCAGCATTTT.

V is TRBV4-2 and J is TRBJ2-7, with D uncertain. V lost 1 base, J lost 2 bases, and 12 bases lay in between. The CDR3 runs 15 residues. Germline values: CDR1 LGHNA, CDR2 YNFKEQ. CDR3 DNA: TGTGCCAGCAGCCAAGCGGTAAGTGAGACCTACGAGCAGTACTTC. It specifies CASSQAVSETYEQYF.

V is TRBV4-3 and J is TRBJ2-1; 13 bases are a match to TRBD2. Germline CDR1 reads LGHNA; CDR2 reads YSLEER. The CDR3 length is 18 residues. After removal of 0 bases from V and 6 bases from J, the junction contained 8 bases not matched to a gene. CDR3 sequence (DNA): TGCGCCAGCAGCCAAGAGAGAGGGGGACTAGCGGGACTCAATGAGCAGTTCTTC. Translating gives CASSQERGGLAGLNEQFF.

This clone was observed a few times. The V and J genes are TRBV7-2 and TRBJ1-2, with D unresolved. Germline V gene data show CDR1 as SGHTA and CDR2 as FQGNSA. CDR3 length equals 15 residues. Trimming left V 1 base short and J 5 bases short, with 14 bases between. CDR3 bases: TGTGCCAGCAGCTTAGAGGTACAGACCATATATGGCTACACCTTC. Translated: CASSLEVQTIYGYTF.

This rearrangement joins TRBV5-8 to TRBJ1-1; 7 positions match TRBD1. CDR1 is SGHTS and CDR2 is YDEGEE in the germline V gene. Germline trimming cut 3 bases from V and 0 bases from J; bases unmatched to any gene: 2. This CDR3 is built from 14 residues. The CDR3 is CASSSGQLNTEAFF. The CDR3 nucleotides are TGTGCCAGCAGCTCGGGACAGTTGAACACTGAAGCTTTCTTT. The variable domain in full, with the rest retrieved from reference TRBV5-8 and TRBJ1-1, is EAGVTQSPTHLIKTRGQQATLRCSPISGHTSVYWYQQALGLGLQFLLWYDEGEERNRGNFPPRFSGRQFPNYSSELNVNALELEDSALYLCASSSGQLNTEAFFGQGTRLTVV.

The rearrangement joins TRBV27 to TRBJ2-3, with D possibly TRBD2 on 5 matching bases. V gave up 6 bases and J gave up 8 bases, with 18 bases separating them. This CDR3 contains 14 residues. Germline CDR1 MNHEY, CDR2 SMNVEV (reference sequence). The CDR3 nucleotides are TGTGCCAGCAGAGAGTCGGGAAACCACGGTACGCAGTATTTT. Amino acids: CASRESGNHGTQYF.

V and J are TRBV12-3 or TRBV12-4 and TRBJ2-5; TRBD1 agrees at 9 bases. Trimming took 6 bases from V and 7 from J; bases not matched to a gene: 6. The length of the CDR3 is 13 residues. CDR3 nucleotide sequence: TGTGCCAGCAGCCTGGGACAGGGCGTGACCCAGTACTTC. This encodes CASSLGQGVTQYF.

This sequence joins TRBV19 and TRBJ1-5; perhaps TRBD1 as D (5 bases). The CDR3 runs 15 residues. The ends were cut back, 6 bases at V and 6 bases at J, with 18 bases in the middle. The germline V gene has CDR1 LNHDA and CDR2 SQIVND (reference sequence). CDR3 coding DNA: TGTGCCAGTAGGATGGGGCAGGGAACGATTCAGCCCCAGCATTTT. The encoded protein is CASRMGQGTIQPQHF.

V gene TRBV21-1 combines with J gene TRBJ1-1; the table names TRBD1, a call not compared with the DNA. TRBV21-1 is a pseudogene locus. CDR3 length: 16 amino acids. The CDR3 bases are TGTGCCAGCAGCAAAGGGGCAGGGGCGCTGAACACTGAAGCTTTCTTT. Translated, it gives CASSKGAGALNTEAFF.

The chain couples TRBV10-2 to TRBJ2-5; weak D call: TRBD2 (6 bases). In germline, CDR1 is WSHSY, CDR2 SAAADI. V lost 1 base, J lost 4 bases, and 16 bases lay in between. The CDR3 runs 16 residues. CDR3 region: CASSEWGGGGGETQYF. The DNA of the CDR3 is TGCGCCAGCAGTGAGTGGGGTGGGGGAGGCGGAGAGACCCAGTACTTC.

This chain uses TRBV7-2 with TRBJ2-7; 7 bases are shared with TRBD1. The ends lost 5 bases at V and 0 bases at J; junction bases unmatched: 7. Germline CDR1 SGHTA, CDR2 FQGNSA. This CDR3 contains 15 residues. Here the CDR3 DNA reads TGTGCCAGCAGCAGTGGACAGGTAGGCTCCTACGAGCAGTACTTC. As protein: CASSSGQVGSYEQYF.

The chain recombines TRBV11-3 with TRBJ1-6, with D possibly being TRBD1 (5 bases). In germline, CDR1 is SGHNT, CDR2 YENEEA. Trimming stripped 1 base from V and 5 bases from J, with 9 bases between. The CDR3 consists of 15 residues. This CDR3 reads CASSLGTLDNSPLHF. CDR3 coding DNA: TGTGCCAGCAGCTTAGGGACACTCGATAATTCACCCCTCCACTTT.

The J gene is TRBJ1-6, the V gene TRBV5-4; 7 positions match TRBD1. Per germline, CDR1 SGHNT and CDR2 YYREEE (reference sequence). This CDR3 has 16 amino acids. After removal of 0 bases from V and 9 bases from J, the junction contained 9 bases not matched to a gene. The CDR3 sequence: CASSLGLTGPGSPLHF. In nucleotides, the CDR3 is TGTGCCAGCAGCTTGGGCTTGACAGGGCCTGGTTCACCCCTCCACTTT.

This chain connects TRBV6-1 to TRBJ2-7; D unresolved. Germline-derived CDR1 and CDR2 are MNHNS and SASEGT. V was clipped by 3 bases and J by 4 bases, with 13 bases between them. CDR3 length: 14 amino acids. The CDR3, as DNA: TGTGCCAGCAGTGATCTCACCACAAGATACGAGCAGTACTTC. It yields the protein CASSDLTTRYEQYF.

The chain combines TRBV11-2 with TRBJ1-4, with a weak D call TRBD1 (6 bases). Germline V gene lookup returns CDR1 SGHAT and CDR2 FQNNGV. There are 14 residues in the CDR3. V lost 5 bases and J 8 bases, leaving 15 bases between the germline ends. CDR3 sequence reads: CASSPPGGVEKLFF. The CDR3 DNA follows: TGTGCCAGCAGCCCTCCGGGGGGCGTCGAAAAACTGTTTTTT.

The CDR3: CASTLMASGLHNEQFF. The CDR3, as DNA: TGCGCCAGCACCCTAATGGCTAGCGGTCTTCATAATGAGCAGTTCTTC. The V call is TRBV5-1, the J call TRBJ2-1; 7 bases agree with TRBD2. V shed 6 bases and J 7 bases; nucleotides not matched to a gene: 16. The CDR3 is 16 amino acids. Germline loops: CDR1 SGHRS, CDR2 YFSETQ.

The chain recombines TRBV18 with TRBJ1-4, with unresolved D. CDR1 and CDR2 from the germline V gene are KGHSH and LQKENI. The CDR3 loop spans 14 amino acids. V lost 8 bases and J lost 8, with 18 bases in between. DNA of the CDR3: TGTGCCAGCATACAGACCCTGGGAGGCGAAAAACTGTTTTTT. Its protein is CASIQTLGGEKLFF.

The J gene is TRBJ1-4, the V gene TRBV19; D is ambiguous. In germline, CDR1 is LNHDA, CDR2 SQIVND (reference sequence). The CDR3 has 15 amino acids. V shed 3 bases and J shed 4 bases, with 12 bases lying between them. The CDR3 spells CASSILGSLNEKLFF. For the CDR3, the DNA is TGTGCCAGTAGTATTCTGGGCAGCCTTAATGAAAAACTGTTTTTT.

The J gene is TRBJ2-6, the V gene TRBV12-5; weak D call: TRBD1 (6 bases). Per germline, CDR1 LGHNT and CDR2 FRNRAP. V dropped 0 bases and J dropped 0 bases, with 15 bases sitting between them. CDR3 length equals 19 residues. The CDR3 sequence: CASGLVLRGMGSGANVLTF. The CDR3 DNA reads as TGTGCTAGTGGTTTGGTACTCAGGGGAATGGGCTCTGGGGCCAACGTCCTGACTTTC. The full variable domain, with the rest looked up from reference TRBV12-5 and TRBJ2-6, is DARVTQTPRHKVTEMGQEVTMRCQPILGHNTVFWYRQTMMQGLELLAYFRNRAPLDDSGMPKDRFSAEMPDATLATLKIQPSEPRDSAVYFCASGLVLRGMGSGANVLTFGAGSRLTVL.

This chain uses TRBV7-2 with TRBJ2-7; D possibly corresponds to TRBD2 (5 bases). The CDR3 has 13 residues. V was clipped by 5 bases and J by 6 bases, with 14 bases between them. In germline, CDR1 is SGHTA, CDR2 FQGNSA. In DNA form, the CDR3 reads TGTGCCAGCAGCCCCCGGGAAATGGGCGAGCAGTACTTC. This gives the protein CASSPREMGEQYF.

The chain has TRBV10-2 and TRBJ2-7; D is unclear. The V gene lost 3 bases and the J gene lost 3 bases, with 3 bases spanning the gap. The length of the CDR3 is 11 residues. Germline CDR1 WSHSY, CDR2 SAAADI. CDR3 sequence: CASSDYYEQYF. CDR3 in DNA: TGCGCCAGCAGTGACTACTACGAGCAGTACTTC.

V gene TRBV30 combines with J gene TRBJ1-3; D gene unclear. Trimming left V 4 bases short and J 0 bases short, with 13 bases between. In germline, CDR1 is GTSNPN, CDR2 SVGIG (reference sequence). The CDR3 is made up of 15 amino acids. The CDR3 nucleotides read TGTGCCTGGACCGGCAGACTCTACTCTGGAAACACCATATATTTT. Amino acids: CAWTGRLYSGNTIYF.

The chain recombines TRBV19 with TRBJ1-6, with 7 bases aligning to TRBD1. The CDR3 extends over 15 amino acids. Trimming at V came to 7 bases and at J to 7 bases, leaving 10 bases not matched to a gene. Germline V lookup: CDR1 LNHDA, CDR2 SQIVND (reference sequence). CDR3 amino acids: CASTLGTADNSPLHF. The CDR3 coding sequence is TGTGCCAGTACTCTCGGGACAGCCGACAATTCACCCCTCCACTTT.

This chain links TRBV5-4 with TRBJ2-5; TRBD2 aligns across 10 bases. Germline CDR1 is SGHNT and CDR2 is YYREEE (reference sequence). This CDR3 region has 16 residues. The ends lost 3 bases at V and 2 bases at J; junction bases unmatched: 7. DNA of the CDR3: TGTGCCAGCAGCTATGCCGGGACTAGCGCTCAAGAGACCCAGTACTTC. Its translation is CASSYAGTSAQETQYF.

The V gene is TRBV11-3, the J gene TRBJ2-1; 9 nucleotides agree with TRBD2. Germline loops: CDR1 SGHNT, CDR2 YENEEA. Trimming cost V 5 bases and J 4 bases; bases outside gene matches: 9. The CDR3 spans 16 residues. The CDR3 DNA reads TGTGCCAGCAGCACACTTGGAGCGGGGGGATACAATGAGCAGTTCTTC. Its protein is CASSTLGAGGYNEQFF.

This chain links TRBV30 with TRBJ1-1; 8 bases agree with TRBD1. The CDR3 has 13 residues. The trim removed 0 bases at V and 5 bases at J, leaving 2 bases unmatched. Germline CDR1 is GTSNPN and CDR2 is SVGIG (reference sequence). The CDR3 sequence: CAWSVQGATEAFF. The CDR3 DNA sequence: TGTGCCTGGAGTGTCCAGGGGGCAACTGAAGCTTTCTTT.

The CDR3 DNA follows: TGTGCCGAAGGGACGGGAGAGGCAGATACGCAGTATTTT. This encodes CAEGTGEADTQYF. The V call is TRBV19, the J call TRBJ2-3; D may be TRBD2 (6 bases). Germline V gives CDR1 LNHDA, CDR2 SQIVND (reference sequence). Trimming pared 11 bases from V and 4 bases from J, leaving 16 bases between. The CDR3 loop spans 13 amino acids.

The chain couples TRBV5-4 to TRBJ1-6; possibly TRBD1 for D (5 bases). This CDR3 is 15 amino acids long. The germline V gene has CDR1 SGHNT and CDR2 YYREEE (reference sequence). Trimming took 0 bases from V and 7 from J, leaving 11 bases between them. In nucleotides, the CDR3 is TGTGCCAGCAGCTTGGAGGGGCTGGGAAATTCACCCCTCCACTTT. It encodes CASSLEGLGNSPLHF. The variable domain in full, with the rest retrieved from reference TRBV5-4 and TRBJ1-6, is ETGVTQSPTHLIKTRGQQVTLRCSSQSGHNTVSWYQQALGQGPQFIFQYYREEENGRGNFPPRFSGLQFPNYSSELNVNALELDDSALYLCASSLEGLGNSPLHFGNGTRLTVT.

This chain links TRBV13 with TRBJ1-1; D possibly corresponds to TRBD1 (5 bases). CDR1 and CDR2 (germline): PRHDT, FYEKMQ (reference sequence). The CDR3 totals 14 residues. The V gene lost 2 bases and the J gene lost 1 base, with 8 bases spanning the gap. CDR3 protein: CASSLRDRNTEAFF. CDR3 nucleotides: TGTGCCAGCAGCTTAAGAGACAGGAACACTGAAGCTTTCTTT.

In DNA form, the CDR3 reads TGCGCCAGCAGCGGCGGGACTCCCCAAGGCCCTCGTAATTCACCCCTCCACTTT. Amino acid sequence: CASSGGTPQGPRNSPLHF. The gene calls are TRBV5-1 and TRBJ1-6, with D perhaps TRBD1 (5 bases). This CDR3 region has 18 residues. Germline lookup yields CDR1 SGHRS and CDR2 YFSETQ. V was clipped by 4 bases and J by 6 bases, with 23 bases between them.